Each of the 20 T cell receptor beta chains below was sequenced from the same sample in a study of OX40 agonist ivuxolimab in advanced cancers. Library generation was performed with the immunoSEQ multiplex PCR assay. Sourced from immuneACCESS, this table was stored by TCRdb with only in-frame sequences that have V and J called. A share of the clones is absent; for the studies checked, an unresolved V gene accounts for under half, and the remainder has no known explanation. The sample table records about 65,000 clones; around 87% of these occur just once. The ten largest make up over 0.3% of the sample. Sample: CD4+ or CD8+ T cells sorted from blood, taken in a trial of the OX40 agonist ivuxolimab. All receptors come from an adult with an advanced solid tumor such as melanoma, head and neck, liver or kidney cancer.

The CDR3 bases are TGTGCCATCAGTGGTCCGCCCAACACTGAAGCTTTCTTT. It specifies CAISGPPNTEAFF. V and J are TRBV10-3 and TRBJ1-1; D unclear. Trimming pared 4 bases from V and 2 bases from J, leaving 8 bases between. This CDR3 contains 13 residues. CDR1 is ENHRY and CDR2 is SYGVKD in the germline V gene.

The rearrangement links TRBV19 to TRBJ2-7; D is perhaps TRBD1 or TRBD2 (5 bases each). Between the trimmed V and J ends, which lost 10 bases and 2 bases, there was a span of 18 bases. In germline, CDR1 is LNHDA, CDR2 SQIVND (reference sequence). CDR3 size: 14 residues. Here the CDR3 reads CATRPRGQAYEQYF. CDR3 DNA: TGTGCCACCAGGCCGAGGGGCCAAGCCTACGAGCAGTACTTC.

The chain links TRBV10-3 to TRBJ1-4; D is ambiguous. The CDR3 extends over 14 amino acids. The V end was cut by 4 bases, the J end by 1 base, with 7 bases between. Germline V gene lookup returns CDR1 ENHRY and CDR2 SYGVKD. The CDR3 loop reads CAISGGGTNEKLFF. The CDR3 coding sequence is TGTGCCATCAGTGGGGGTGGAACTAATGAAAAACTGTTTTTT.

This clone was seen only once. The rearrangement joins TRBV6-5 to TRBJ2-5; a weak D match, TRBD1 (6 bases). The end of the DNA is better explained by TRBJ2-7, so the J call may be wrong. The germline CDR1 and CDR2 sequences are MNHEY and SVGAGI. The CDR3 sequence is 14 residues long. DNA for the CDR3: TGTGCCAGCAGTTACACAGGGCGCTCCTACGAGCAGTACTTC. Its protein product is CASSYTGRSYEQYF.

The chain couples TRBV5-5 to TRBJ1-4; D gene ambiguous. The CDR3 sequence is 13 residues long. Germline CDR1 and CDR2: SGHKS and YYEKEE (reference sequence). The V gene lost 1 base and the J gene lost 3 bases, with 4 bases spanning the gap. The CDR3 DNA is TGTGCCAGCAGCTTGACAGCTAATGAAAAACTGTTTTTT. Its translation: CASSLTANEKLFF.

This clone was recorded only once. J is TRBJ1-4 and V is TRBV19, with D tentatively TRBD1 (5 bases). V dropped 5 bases and J dropped 6 bases, with 13 bases sitting between them. Per germline, CDR1 LNHDA and CDR2 SQIVND (reference sequence). There are 14 residues in the CDR3. The CDR3 region has the DNA TGTGCCAGTAGTTCGACAGATAGGGATGAAAAACTGTTTTTT. The encoded protein is CASSSTDRDEKLFF. The full variable domain, in which reference TRBV19 and TRBJ1-4 provide the parts outside the CDR3, is DGGITQSPKYLFRKEGQNVTLSCEQNLNHDAMYWYRQDPGQGLRLIYYSQIVNDFQKGDIAEGYSVSREKKESFPLTVTSAQKNPTAFYLCASSSTDRDEKLFFGSGTQLSVL.

The chain is built from TRBV5-4 and TRBJ2-5; D not certain. Trimming removed 4 bases from V and 2 bases from J, with 12 bases in between. The germline V gene encodes CDR1 SGHNT and CDR2 YYREEE (reference sequence). The length of the CDR3 is 14 residues. The CDR3 region has the DNA TGTGCCAGCAGCGCTCAGGTACGGCAAGAGACCCAGTACTTC. Translated, it gives CASSAQVRQETQYF. The full variable domain, with the rest looked up from reference TRBV5-4 and TRBJ2-5, is ETGVTQSPTHLIKTRGQQVTLRCSSQSGHNTVSWYQQALGQGPQFIFQYYREEENGRGNFPPRFSGLQFPNYSSELNVNALELDDSALYLCASSAQVRQETQYFGPGTRLLVL.

The V gene is TRBV18, the J gene TRBJ1-3; D unresolved. CDR3 length: 16 amino acids. Trimming pared 5 bases from V and 0 bases from J, leaving 14 bases between. CDR1 is KGHSH, CDR2 LQKENI, per germline. CDR3 nucleotides: TGTGCCAGCTCAATCACGGACTCCCCCTCTGGAAACACCATATATTTT. Translating it yields CASSITDSPSGNTIYF.

V usage is TRBV19 and J usage is TRBJ2-1; D perhaps matches TRBD2 (6 bases). Per germline, CDR1 LNHDA and CDR2 SQIVND (reference sequence). The V end lost 1 base, the J end lost 0 bases, and 10 bases lay between the germline ends. CDR3 size: 16 residues. In DNA, the CDR3 is TGTGCCAGTAGTATAGCCGGGGGAAGCTCCTACAATGAGCAGTTCTTC. Encoded protein: CASSIAGGSSYNEQFF.

The rearrangement uses TRBV27 and TRBJ2-1; 14 bases are shared with TRBD2. This CDR3 region has 15 residues. After removal of 4 bases from V and 5 bases from J, the junction contained 1 base not matched to a gene. CDR1 is MNHEY and CDR2 is SMNVEV in the germline V gene (reference sequence). CDR3: CASSSTSGGDNEQFF. In DNA, the CDR3 is TGTGCCAGCAGTTCGACTAGCGGGGGGGACAATGAGCAGTTCTTC.

The chain combines TRBV6-1 with TRBJ1-6; weak D call: TRBD1 (6 bases). The germline V gene encodes CDR1 MNHNS and CDR2 SASEGT. The V end lost 2 bases, the J end lost 0 bases, and 8 bases lay between the germline ends. The CDR3 totals 16 residues. This chain's CDR3 is CASSERRGSYNSPLHF. The CDR3 bases are TGTGCCAGCAGTGAACGCAGGGGCTCCTATAATTCACCCCTCCACTTT.

This chain connects TRBV29-1 to TRBJ1-5, with D unclear. The CDR3 has 13 residues. The germline V gene encodes CDR1 SQVTM and CDR2 ANQGSEA. Trimming removed 5 bases from V and 3 bases from J, with 11 bases in between. The CDR3 loop is CSVLPGFNQPQHF. As DNA, the CDR3 is TGCAGCGTTCTTCCGGGATTCAATCAGCCCCAGCATTTT.

This chain links TRBV19 with TRBJ2-5; 12 bases match TRBD1. Germline V gene lookup returns CDR1 LNHDA and CDR2 SQIVND (reference sequence). The CDR3 runs 17 residues. The trim removed 3 bases at V and 5 bases at J, leaving 10 bases unmatched. CDR3 coding DNA: TGTGCCAGTAGTATTTCGCCGGGACAGGGGGCAGGGGAGACCCAGTACTTC. Translating gives CASSISPGQGAGETQYF.

The CDR3 is CASSYGGGTGELFF. The CDR3 nucleotides are TGTGCCAGCAGTTACGGAGGGGGCACCGGGGAGCTGTTTTTT. The genes are TRBV27 and TRBJ2-2, with D perhaps assigned TRBD1 or TRBD2 (6 bases each). CDR1 and CDR2 from the germline V gene are MNHEY and SMNVEV (reference sequence). CDR3 length equals 14 residues. V lost 4 bases and J lost 4, with 10 bases in between.

This clone was seen only a few times. CDR3 region: CASSPGGTGVYEQYF. CDR3 DNA sequence: TGTGCCAGCAGCCCGGGGGGGACAGGGGTGTACGAGCAGTACTTC. The V and J genes are TRBV5-4 and TRBJ2-7; TRBD1 agrees at 10 bases. Germline V lookup: CDR1 SGHNT, CDR2 YYREEE (reference sequence). The CDR3 contains 15 residues. Trimming removed 4 bases from V and 4 bases from J; junction bases left unmatched: 8.

The V call is TRBV19, the J call TRBJ2-1, with TRBD2 matching 12 bases. Trimming cost V 3 bases and J 0 bases; bases outside gene matches: 12. The CDR3 has 20 amino acids. The germline gives CDR1 LNHDA, CDR2 SQIVND (reference sequence). In DNA, the CDR3 is TGTGCCAGTAGTATGAGGGCTAGCGGGGGGGCCTTCAGCTCCTACAATGAGCAGTTCTTC. Translation: CASSMRASGGAFSSYNEQFF.

CDR3 nucleotides: TGTGCCTGGAATGTCCGCGGCACACATAATTCACCCCTCCACTTT. Translation gives CAWNVRGTHNSPLHF. V is TRBV30 and J is TRBJ1-6; no clear D gene. The CDR3 runs to 15 residues. Trimming pared 4 bases from V and 5 bases from J, leaving 15 bases between. Germline V gene lookup returns CDR1 GTSNPN and CDR2 SVGIG (reference sequence).

V is TRBV5-1 and J is TRBJ2-7; D ambiguous. Germline CDR1 and CDR2: SGHRS and YFSETQ. The CDR3 consists of 13 residues. Trimming took 4 bases from V and 3 from J, leaving 11 bases between them. The CDR3 protein is CASSGGRRYEQYF. The DNA for the CDR3 is TGCGCCAGCAGCGGTGGCCGTCGCTACGAGCAGTACTTC.

The chain couples TRBV4-2 to TRBJ1-5, with 7 bases aligning to TRBD1. The ends lost 4 bases at V and 3 bases at J; junction bases unmatched: 9. The germline V gene has CDR1 LGHNA and CDR2 YNFKEQ. The CDR3 contains 16 residues. In nucleotides, the CDR3 is TGTGCCAGCAGCCCGGGCCAGGGGGGGGACAATCAGCCCCAGCATTTT. Amino acid sequence: CASSPGQGGDNQPQHF.

V gene TRBV7-2 combines with J gene TRBJ1-5; TRBD1 might be the D (5 bases). V lost 4 bases, J lost 4 bases, and 8 bases lay in between. CDR1 SGHTA and CDR2 FQGNSA come from the germline V gene. This CDR3 region has 13 residues. CDR3 amino acids: CASSSDRNQPQHF. CDR3 nucleotide sequence: TGTGCCAGCAGCTCAGACAGAAATCAGCCCCAGCATTTT.